What follows are 18 T cell receptor beta chains derived from one specimen sequenced in a study of graft-versus-host responses after intestinal transplantation. The antigens for these receptors are not known. Using immunoSEQ multiplex PCR, the repertoire was profiled, and TCRdb retains in-frame clones only, with some absent. The sample contains about 130,000 clones, nearly 95% of which appear only once. The sequenced sample was unstimulated CD4+ T cells sorted from spleen or lymph node cells, obtained before intestinal transplant. The receptors stem from a human donor who received an intestinal transplant.

The chain has TRBV28 and TRBJ2-5; tentatively, D is TRBD1 (5 bases). The assigned J gene may be wrong: the sequence end matches TRBJ2-7 better. This CDR3 contains 13 residues. The germline V gene encodes CDR1 MDHEN and CDR2 SYDVKM. CDR3 region: CASSLPGRHEQYF. In nucleotides, the CDR3 is TGTGCCAGCAGTCTCCCAGGGCGCCACGAGCAGTACTTC.

The V call is TRBV6-6, the J call TRBJ1-1, with TRBD1 matching over 8 bases. After removal of 6 bases from V and 1 base from J, the junction contained 10 bases not matched to a gene. This CDR3 spans 16 amino acids. Looked up from germline, CDR1 is MNHNY and CDR2 is SVGAGI (reference sequence). CDR3 amino acids: CASSRGHDRGNTEAFF. CDR3 coding DNA: TGTGCCAGCAGCCGAGGCCACGACAGGGGGAACACTGAAGCTTTCTTT.

The rearrangement joins TRBV4-3 to TRBJ1-2, with D hard to call. CDR1 LGHNA and CDR2 YSLEER come from the germline V gene. V lost 0 bases to trimming and J lost 4 bases, with 6 bases between them. The CDR3 runs to 13 residues. CDR3 nucleotides: TGCGCCAGCAGCCAAGATCTGATCTATGGCTACACCTTC. The encoded protein is CASSQDLIYGYTF.

The chain couples TRBV6-1 to TRBJ2-3; D unclear. Trimming took off 5 bases at V and 3 bases at J, with 6 bases between the two ends. This CDR3 contains 12 residues. Germline V gene sequence: CDR1 MNHNS, CDR2 SASEGT. DNA for the CDR3: TGTGCCAGCAGTTGGTCAACAGATACGCAGTATTTT. This codes for CASSWSTDTQYF.

This chain connects TRBV21-1 to TRBJ2-7; no DNA check was done on the table's D call, TRBD2. TRBV21-1 counts as a pseudogene. This CDR3 is 14 amino acids long. The CDR3 sequence is CASSRRTSGDEQYF. CDR3 bases: TGTGCCAGCAGCAGGAGGACTAGCGGCGACGAGCAGTACTTC.

This chain connects TRBV6-5 to TRBJ2-7, with TRBD1 matching 9 bases. The J segment lost 4 bases and the V segment lost 2 bases, leaving 3 bases of the junction unmatched. The CDR3 is 14 residues long. CDR1 and CDR2 (germline): MNHEY, SVGAGI. DNA of the CDR3: TGTGCCAGCAGTTACGGGGACAGGGTATACGAGCAGTACTTC. Protein: CASSYGDRVYEQYF.

The V and J genes are TRBV6-1 and TRBJ1-3; the D is unclear. The CDR3 spans 15 residues. From germline, CDR1 is MNHNS and CDR2 SASEGT. The V gene lost 8 bases and the J gene lost 0 bases, with 14 bases spanning the gap. The DNA of the CDR3 is TGTGCCAGCGGATATGTCTCCAGCTCTGGAAACACCATATATTTT. As protein: CASGYVSSSGNTIYF.

The J gene is TRBJ2-1, the V gene TRBV9; 14 bases line up with TRBD2. The V gene's germline CDR1 is SGDLS and CDR2 YYNGEE. The CDR3 has 18 amino acids. The V segment lost 2 bases and the J segment 6 bases; nucleotides outside the gene matches: 10. The CDR3 nucleotides read TGTGCCAGCAGCGTTGGGACTAGCGGGAGCTCTCTACTCAATGAGCAGTTCTTC. Protein: CASSVGTSGSSLLNEQFF.

This clone was seen only once. The chain is built from TRBV10-3 and TRBJ2-3; 9 nucleotides match TRBD1. The germline V gene has CDR1 ENHRY and CDR2 SYGVKD. V lost 6 bases, J lost 6 bases, and 16 bases stayed unmatched. The CDR3 totals 17 residues. CDR3 residues: CAISLSATGGIFDTQYF. The CDR3 nucleotides read TGTGCCATCAGCCTATCCGCGACAGGGGGGATATTCGATACGCAGTATTTT.

The count of this clone is one. The chain couples TRBV7-6 to TRBJ2-7, with 8 nucleotides matching TRBD1. Per germline, CDR1 SGHVS and CDR2 FNYEAQ. The CDR3 is 15 amino acids. Trimming took 2 bases from V and 6 from J; bases not matched to a gene: 9. CDR3 nucleotide sequence: TGTGCCAGCAGCTTAATTCGGGACAGGTCGGCCGAGCAGTACTTC. Its translation: CASSLIRDRSAEQYF. Together with reference TRBV7-6 and TRBJ2-7, the CDR3 gives the full variable domain: GAGVSQSPRYKVTKRGQDVALRCDPISGHVSLYWYRQALGQGPEFLTYFNYEAQQDKSGLPNDRFSAERPEGSISTLTIQRTEQRDSAMYRCASSLIRDRSAEQYFGPGTRLTVT.

The chain couples TRBV4-2 to TRBJ2-1; 12 bases are a match to TRBD2. CDR1 LGHNA and CDR2 YNFKEQ come from the germline V gene. This CDR3 is built from 17 residues. V lost 1 base, J lost 8 bases, and 9 bases stayed unmatched. The CDR3 DNA reads as TGTGCCAGCAGCCAAGCCGCTAGCGGGAGGGCCGGGTATGAGCAGTTCTTC. Translation: CASSQAASGRAGYEQFF.

This chain uses TRBV2 with TRBJ1-5; 7 nucleotides match TRBD1. This CDR3 is built from 16 residues. The V segment lost 6 bases and the J segment 2 bases; nucleotides outside the gene matches: 10. Germline loops: CDR1 SNHLY, CDR2 FYNNEI. The CDR3 nucleotides are TGTGCCAGCAGGGGACAGCCAGGGCATGGCAATCAGCCCCAGCATTTT. This sequence encodes CASRGQPGHGNQPQHF. The complete variable domain, with remaining parts taken from reference TRBV2 and TRBJ1-5, reads EPEVTQTPSHQVTQMGQEVILRCVPISNHLYFYWYRQILGQKVEFLVSFYNNEISEKSEIFDDQFSVERPDGSNFTLKIRSTKLEDSAMYFCASRGQPGHGNQPQHFGDGTRLSIL.

This sequence joins TRBV11-2 and TRBJ2-5; 13 bases map to TRBD2. Near its end, the DNA agrees better with TRBJ2-7, so the J call may be wrong. The CDR3 length is 16 residues. Germline CDR1 is SGHAT and CDR2 is FQNNGV. This CDR3 is CASSLDRLAGGNEQYF. The CDR3 DNA sequence: TGTGCCAGCAGCTTAGATCGACTAGCGGGAGGTAACGAGCAGTACTTC.

V usage is TRBV30 and J usage is TRBJ2-1; D gene uncertain. V gave up 3 bases and J gave up 7 bases, with 7 bases separating them. This CDR3 has 11 amino acids. Germline V gene lookup returns CDR1 GTSNPN and CDR2 SVGIG (reference sequence). The CDR3 is CAWRVRNEQFF. The CDR3 coding sequence is TGTGCCTGGAGGGTTAGGAATGAGCAGTTCTTC. Together with reference TRBV30 and TRBJ2-1, the CDR3 gives the full variable domain: SQTIHQWPATLVQPVGSPLSLECTVEGTSNPNLYWYRQAAGRGLQLLFYSVGIGQISSEVPQNLSASRPQDRQFILSSKKLLLSDSGFYLCAWRVRNEQFFGPGTRLTVL.

The chain has TRBV6-5 and TRBJ2-7; 11 bases fit TRBD2. The ends lost 6 bases at V and 4 bases at J; junction bases unmatched: 8. This CDR3 is built from 15 residues. Germline V gives CDR1 MNHEY, CDR2 SVGAGI. The CDR3 DNA sequence: TGTGCCAGCAGATTAGCGGGAGGGCGAAATTACGAGCAGTACTTC. This gives the protein CASRLAGGRNYEQYF.

The rearrangement uses TRBV25-1 and TRBJ1-5, with 9 nucleotides matching TRBD1. In germline, CDR1 is MGHDK, CDR2 SYGVNS. The CDR3 covers 18 residues. Trimming cost V 2 bases and J 0 bases; bases outside gene matches: 8. The CDR3 reads CASSEPGQGIDSNQPQHF. Written as DNA, the CDR3 is TGTGCCAGCAGTGAACCCGGACAGGGGATAGATAGCAATCAGCCCCAGCATTTT.

This clone has a single count. The chain links TRBV7-3 to TRBJ1-1; D is possibly TRBD1 (5 bases). The CDR3 contains 15 residues. V was pared by 5 bases and J by 2 bases, with 15 bases between. Looked up from germline, CDR1 is SGHTA and CDR2 is FQGTGA. The CDR3 here is CASSQYPQGNTEAFF. The CDR3 bases are TGTGCCAGCAGCCAATACCCCCAGGGTAACACTGAAGCTTTCTTT.

The genes are TRBV5-8 and TRBJ2-1; the match to TRBD2 covers 10 bases. The CDR3 is 19 residues long. Per the germline V gene, CDR1 is SGHTS and CDR2 is YDEGEE. Trimming took 0 bases from V and 3 from J; bases not matched to a gene: 12. The CDR3 sequence is CASSLEPSGRRGIYNEQFF. The CDR3 DNA is TGTGCCAGCAGCTTGGAGCCTAGCGGGAGACGGGGAATCTACAATGAGCAGTTCTTC.